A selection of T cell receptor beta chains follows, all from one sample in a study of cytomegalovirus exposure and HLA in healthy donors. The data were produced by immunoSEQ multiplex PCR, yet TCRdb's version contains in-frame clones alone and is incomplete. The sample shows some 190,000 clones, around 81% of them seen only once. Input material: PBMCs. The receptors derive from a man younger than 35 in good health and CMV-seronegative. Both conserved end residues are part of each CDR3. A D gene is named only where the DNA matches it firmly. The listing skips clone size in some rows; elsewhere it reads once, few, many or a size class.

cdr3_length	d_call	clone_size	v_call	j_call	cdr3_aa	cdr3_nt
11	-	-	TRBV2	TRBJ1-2	CASSEGRGYTF	TGTGCCAGCAGTGAGGGCCGGGGCTACACCTTC
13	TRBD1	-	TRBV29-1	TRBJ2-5	CSVEVTGVKTQYF	TGCAGCGTTGAAGTCACAGGGGTAAAGACCCAGTACTTC
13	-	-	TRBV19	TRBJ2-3	CASSAGQTDTQYF	TGTGCCAGTAGTGCAGGACAGACAGATACGCAGTATTTT
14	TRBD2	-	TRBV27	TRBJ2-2	CASLGLSNTGELFF	TGTGCCAGTCTGGGACTATCGAACACCGGGGAGCTGTTTTTT
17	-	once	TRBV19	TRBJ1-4	CASSTRTVRAANEKLFF	TGTGCCAGTAGTACCAGAACAGTTCGAGCGGCTAATGAAAAACTGTTTTTT
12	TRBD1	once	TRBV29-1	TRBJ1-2	CSASGGNYGYTF	TGCAGCGCCTCAGGGGGAAACTATGGCTACACCTTC
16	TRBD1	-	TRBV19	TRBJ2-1	CASSISRDRGGNEQFF	TGTGCCAGTAGTATATCCCGGGACAGGGGAGGGAATGAGCAGTTCTTC
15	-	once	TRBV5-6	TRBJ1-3	CASSSRRGNSNTIYF	TGTGCCAGCTCATCTCGCCGGGGAAATTCAAACACCATATATTTT
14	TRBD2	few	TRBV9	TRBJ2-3	CASSASGGADTQYF	TGTGCCAGCAGCGCTAGCGGGGGGGCAGATACGCAGTATTTT
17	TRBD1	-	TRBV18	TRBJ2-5	CASSPYADREMEETQYF	TGTGCCAGCTCACCATACGCGGACAGGGAGATGGAGGAGACCCAGTACTTC
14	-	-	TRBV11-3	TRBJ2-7	CASSLDDRHHEQYF	TGTGCCAGCAGCTTAGATGACAGACACCACGAGCAGTACTTC
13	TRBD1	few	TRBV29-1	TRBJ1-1	CSVGGQGLPEAFF	TGCAGCGTTGGAGGACAGGGGTTGCCTGAAGCTTTCTTT
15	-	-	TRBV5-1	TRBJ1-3	CASSPVPGKRNTIYF	TGCGCCAGCAGCCCTGTTCCAGGGAAACGGAACACCATATATTTT
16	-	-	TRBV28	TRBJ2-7	CASSLGGTRRLYEQYF	TGTGCCAGCAGTTTAGGAGGGACCCGCCGATTATACGAGCAGTACTTC
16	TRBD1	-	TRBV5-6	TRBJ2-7	CASSLAWDRSPYEQYF	TGTGCCAGCAGCTTGGCTTGGGACAGAAGCCCCTACGAGCAGTACTTC
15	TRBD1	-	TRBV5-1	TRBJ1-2	CASSQGQGSNYGYTF	TGCGCCAGCAGCCAGGGACAGGGCTCGAACTATGGCTACACCTTC
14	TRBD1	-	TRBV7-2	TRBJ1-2	CASSSSGGQYGYTF	TGTGCCAGCAGCTCTTCAGGGGGCCAATATGGCTACACCTTC
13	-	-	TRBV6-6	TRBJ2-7	CASSYTNSYEQYF	TGTGCCAGCAGTTACACCAACAGTTACGAGCAGTACTTC
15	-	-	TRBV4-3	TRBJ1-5	CASSQDRGGSQPQHF	TGCGCCAGCAGCCAAGATAGGGGAGGCAGTCAGCCCCAGCATTTT
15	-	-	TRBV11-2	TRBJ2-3	CASSLGGPRTDTQYF	TGTGCCAGCAGCTTAGGGGGGCCCCGGACAGATACGCAGTATTTT
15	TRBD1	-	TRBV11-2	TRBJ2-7	CASSLAGTGAYEQYF	TGTGCCAGCAGCTTGGCCGGGACAGGGGCCTACGAGCAGTACTTC
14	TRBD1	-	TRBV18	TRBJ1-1	CASSPRGQDTEAFF	TGTGCCAGCTCACCGAGGGGGCAAGACACTGAAGCTTTCTTT
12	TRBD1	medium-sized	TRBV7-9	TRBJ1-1	CASHGTGSVAFF	TGTGCCAGCCATGGGACAGGGAGTGTAGCTTTCTTT
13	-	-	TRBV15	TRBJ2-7	CATSRDRSYEQYF	TGTGCCACCAGCAGAGATAGGAGCTACGAGCAGTACTTC
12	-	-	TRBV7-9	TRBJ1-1	CASSGGGTEAFF	TGTGCCAGCAGCGGGGGAGGGACTGAAGCTTTCTTT
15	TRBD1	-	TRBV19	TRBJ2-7	CASSLRTGGLYEQYF	TGTGCCAGTAGCCTTCGGACAGGGGGCCTCTACGAGCAGTACTTC
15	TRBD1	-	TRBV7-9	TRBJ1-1	CSSSYGTGGNTEAFF	TGTTCCAGCAGCTACGGGACAGGGGGGAACACTGAAGCTTTCTTT
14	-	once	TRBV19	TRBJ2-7	CASSHLDSYYEQYF	TGTGCCAGTAGCCACCTGGACAGTTACTACGAGCAGTACTTC
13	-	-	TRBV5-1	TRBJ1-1	CASSLRGGAEAFF	TGCGCCAGCAGCTTGAGGGGGGGCGCTGAAGCTTTCTTT
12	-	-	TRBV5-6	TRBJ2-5	CASSLPGETQYF	TGTGCCAGCAGCTTGCCGGGAGAGACCCAGTACTTC
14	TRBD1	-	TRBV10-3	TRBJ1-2	CAIRGGGTNYGYTF	TGTGCCATCAGAGGAGGGGGCACTAACTATGGCTACACCTTC
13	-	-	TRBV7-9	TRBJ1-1	CSSSLAASAEAFF	TGTTCCAGCAGCTTAGCGGCCTCCGCTGAAGCTTTCTTT
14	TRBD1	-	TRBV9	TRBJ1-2	CASSVDRGGDGYTF	TGTGCCAGCAGCGTAGACAGGGGGGGAGATGGCTACACCTTC
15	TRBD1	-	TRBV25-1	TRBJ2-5	CASSEGQGFPWTQYF	TGTGCCAGCAGTGAAGGACAGGGCTTTCCTTGGACCCAGTACTTC
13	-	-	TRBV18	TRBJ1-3	CASSPGRADTIYF	TGTGCCAGCTCACCTGGCAGGGCGGACACCATATATTTT
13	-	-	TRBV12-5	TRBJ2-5	CASGSRGGETQYF	TGTGCTAGTGGTTCCCGAGGGGGAGAGACCCAGTACTTC
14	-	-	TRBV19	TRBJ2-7	CASSIATSSYEQYF	TGTGCCAGTAGTATAGCCACTAGCTCCTACGAGCAGTACTTC
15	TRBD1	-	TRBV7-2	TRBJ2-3	CASSQTGIATDTQYF	TGTGCCAGCAGCCAGACAGGGATTGCCACAGATACGCAGTATTTT
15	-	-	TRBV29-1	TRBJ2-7	CSVAKPRARDYEQYF	TGCAGCGTAGCTAAGCCCCGCGCCCGGGACTACGAGCAGTACTTC
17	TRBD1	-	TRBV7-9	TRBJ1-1	CASSSRQGSRANTEAFF	TGTGCCAGCAGCTCGAGACAGGGTAGTAGGGCGAACACTGAAGCTTTCTTT
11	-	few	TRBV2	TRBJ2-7	CASTTGSEQYF	TGTGCCAGCACTACAGGGTCCGAGCAGTACTTC
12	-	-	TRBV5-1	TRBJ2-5	CASSFPGETQYF	TGCGCCAGCAGCTTTCCAGGGGAGACCCAGTACTTC
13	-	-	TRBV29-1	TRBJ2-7	CSVEEGGGGEQYF	TGCAGCGTTGAGGAGGGGGGCGGGGGCGAGCAGTACTTC
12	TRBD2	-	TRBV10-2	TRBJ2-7	CASRDVGREQYF	TGCGCCAGCCGGGACGTCGGGAGGGAGCAGTACTTC
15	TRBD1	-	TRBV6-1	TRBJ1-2	CARKGQGEPGEGYTF	TGTGCCAGAAAGGGACAGGGGGAGCCTGGAGAGGGCTACACCTTC
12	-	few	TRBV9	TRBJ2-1	CASSVLHNEQFF	TGTGCCAGCAGCGTACTCCACAATGAGCAGTTCTTC
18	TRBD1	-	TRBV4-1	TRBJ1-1	CASSQGRAYRDRKTEAFF	TGCGCCAGTAGCCAAGGTAGGGCCTACCGGGACAGGAAGACTGAAGCTTTCTTT
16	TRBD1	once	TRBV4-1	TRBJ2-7	CASSQGQGVPDYEQYF	TGCGCCAGCAGCCAGGGACAGGGGGTCCCAGACTACGAGCAGTACTTC
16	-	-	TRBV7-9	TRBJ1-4	CSSTERSGATNEKLFF	TGTTCCAGCACCGAAAGATCAGGGGCAACTAATGAAAAACTGTTTTTT
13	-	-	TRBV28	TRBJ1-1	CASLRGGNTEAFF	TGTGCCAGCCTCAGGGGTGGGAACACTGAAGCTTTCTTT
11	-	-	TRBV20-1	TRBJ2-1	CSAGRGNEQFF	TGCAGTGCTGGCAGGGGAAATGAGCAGTTCTTC
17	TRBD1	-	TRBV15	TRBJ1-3	CATSRDRGRGPGNTIYF	TGTGCCACCAGCAGAGATAGAGGCAGGGGGCCGGGAAACACCATATATTTT
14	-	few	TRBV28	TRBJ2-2	CASSPPGVSGELFF	TGTGCCAGCAGTCCCCCGGGGGTCTCCGGGGAGCTGTTTTTT
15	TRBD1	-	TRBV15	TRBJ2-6	CATSAGGSGANVLTF	TGTGCCACCAGCGCAGGGGGCTCTGGGGCCAACGTCCTGACTTTC
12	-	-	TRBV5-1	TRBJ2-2	CASSLDFGELFF	TGCGCCAGCAGCTTAGACTTCGGGGAGCTGTTTTTT
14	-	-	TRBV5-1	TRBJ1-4	CASSPDGVWEKLFF	TGCGCCAGCAGCCCGGACGGGGTTTGGGAAAAACTGTTTTTT
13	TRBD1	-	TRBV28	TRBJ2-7	CASNQGQGYGQYF	TGTGCCAGCAATCAGGGACAGGGTTACGGGCAGTACTTC